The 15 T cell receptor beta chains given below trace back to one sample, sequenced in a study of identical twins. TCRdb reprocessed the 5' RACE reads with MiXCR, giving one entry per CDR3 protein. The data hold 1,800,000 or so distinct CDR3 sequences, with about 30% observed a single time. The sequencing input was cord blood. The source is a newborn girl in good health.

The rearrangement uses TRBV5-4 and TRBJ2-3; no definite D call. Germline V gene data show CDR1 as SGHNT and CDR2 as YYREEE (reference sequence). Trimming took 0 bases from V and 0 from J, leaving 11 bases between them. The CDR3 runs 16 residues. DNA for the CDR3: TGTGCCAGCAGCTTGGGAGGCGGAACTAGCACAGATACGCAGTATTTT. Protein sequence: CASSLGGGTSTDTQYF.

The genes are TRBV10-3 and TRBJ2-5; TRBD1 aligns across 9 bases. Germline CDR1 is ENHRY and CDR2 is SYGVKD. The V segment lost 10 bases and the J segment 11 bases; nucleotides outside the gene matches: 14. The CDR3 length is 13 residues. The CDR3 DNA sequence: TGTGCCACCACCCCACAGGGGGCTAATGAGCAGTACTTC. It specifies CATTPQGANEQYF.

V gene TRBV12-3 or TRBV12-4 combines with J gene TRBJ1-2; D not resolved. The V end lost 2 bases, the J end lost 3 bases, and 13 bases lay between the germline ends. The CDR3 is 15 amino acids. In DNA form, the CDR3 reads TGTGCCAGCAGTTTATCGACTGGACTGTACTATGGCTACACCTTC. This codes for CASSLSTGLYYGYTF.

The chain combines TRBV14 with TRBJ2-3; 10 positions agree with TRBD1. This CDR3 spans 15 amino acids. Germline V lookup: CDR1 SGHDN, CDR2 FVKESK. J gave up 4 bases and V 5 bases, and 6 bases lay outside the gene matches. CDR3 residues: CASSVGTGVADTQYF. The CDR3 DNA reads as TGTGCCAGCAGCGTTGGGACAGGGGTAGCAGATACGCAGTATTTT.

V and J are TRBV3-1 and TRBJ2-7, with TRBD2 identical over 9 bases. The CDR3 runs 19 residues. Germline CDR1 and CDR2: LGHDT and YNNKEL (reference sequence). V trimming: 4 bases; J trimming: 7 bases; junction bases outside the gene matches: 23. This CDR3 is CASSRSGGRAARSYNEQYF. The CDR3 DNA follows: TGTGCCAGCAGCCGTAGTGGCGGGAGGGCCGCGCGCTCCTACAATGAGCAGTACTTC.

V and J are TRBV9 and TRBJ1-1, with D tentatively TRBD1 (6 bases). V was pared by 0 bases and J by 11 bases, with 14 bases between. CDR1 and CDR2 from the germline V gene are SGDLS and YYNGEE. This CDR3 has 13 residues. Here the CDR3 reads CASSVGASRGAFF. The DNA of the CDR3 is TGTGCCAGCAGCGTAGGGGCGAGTAGGGGGGCTTTCTTT. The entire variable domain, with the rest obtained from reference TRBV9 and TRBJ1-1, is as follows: DSGVTQTPKHLITATGQRVTLRCSPRSGDLSVYWYQQSLDQGLQFLIQYYNGEERAKGNILERFSAQQFPDLHSELNLSSLELGDSALYFCASSVGASRGAFFGQGTRLTVV.

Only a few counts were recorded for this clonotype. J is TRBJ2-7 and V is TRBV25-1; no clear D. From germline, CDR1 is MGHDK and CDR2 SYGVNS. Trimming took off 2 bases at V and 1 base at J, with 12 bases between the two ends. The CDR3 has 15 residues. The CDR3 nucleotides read TGTGCCAGCAGTGAAAAAAGGACGGAATCCTACGAGCAGTACTTC. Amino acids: CASSEKRTESYEQYF.

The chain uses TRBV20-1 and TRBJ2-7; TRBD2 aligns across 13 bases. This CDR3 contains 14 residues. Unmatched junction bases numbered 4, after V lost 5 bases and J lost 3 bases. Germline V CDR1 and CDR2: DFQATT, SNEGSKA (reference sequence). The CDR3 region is CSAWTSGGRYEQYF. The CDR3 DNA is TGCAGTGCTTGGACTAGCGGGGGCCGCTACGAGCAGTACTTC.

CDR3 bases: TGTGCCAGCAGCTTAAGAACAGGGGGACACAATGAGCAGTTCTTC. Its protein is CASSLRTGGHNEQFF. The genes are TRBV7-2 and TRBJ2-1; 8 bases match TRBD1. Germline assignment: CDR1 SGHTA and CDR2 FQGNSA. V was clipped by 2 bases and J by 5 bases; unmatched bases: 5. The CDR3 is made up of 15 amino acids.

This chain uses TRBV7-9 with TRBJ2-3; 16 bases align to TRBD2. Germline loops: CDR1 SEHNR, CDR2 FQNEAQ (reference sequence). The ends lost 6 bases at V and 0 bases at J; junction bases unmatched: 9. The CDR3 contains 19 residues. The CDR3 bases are TGTGCCAGCAGTTCCGGGACTAGCGGGAGGGCCCGTAGCACAGATACGCAGTATTTT. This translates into CASSSGTSGRARSTDTQYF.

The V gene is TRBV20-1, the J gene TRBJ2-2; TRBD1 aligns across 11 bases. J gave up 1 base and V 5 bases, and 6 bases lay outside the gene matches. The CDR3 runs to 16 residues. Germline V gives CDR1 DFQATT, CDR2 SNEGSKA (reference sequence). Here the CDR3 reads CSAPGQGGRNTGELFF. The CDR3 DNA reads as TGCAGTGCTCCGGGACAGGGGGGGAGGAACACCGGGGAGCTGTTTTTT.

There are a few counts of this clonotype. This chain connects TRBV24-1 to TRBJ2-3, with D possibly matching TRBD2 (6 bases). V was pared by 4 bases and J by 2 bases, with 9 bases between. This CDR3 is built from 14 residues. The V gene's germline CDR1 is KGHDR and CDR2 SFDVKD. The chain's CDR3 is CATSDVAVTDTQYF. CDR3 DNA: TGTGCCACCAGTGACGTAGCGGTCACAGATACGCAGTATTTT.

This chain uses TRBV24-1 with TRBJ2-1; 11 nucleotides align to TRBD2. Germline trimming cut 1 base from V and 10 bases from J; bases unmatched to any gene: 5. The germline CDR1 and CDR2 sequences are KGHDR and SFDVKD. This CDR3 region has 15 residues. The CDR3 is CATSDFLAGGWEQFF. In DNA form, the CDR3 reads TGTGCCACCAGTGATTTCCTAGCGGGAGGATGGGAGCAGTTCTTC.

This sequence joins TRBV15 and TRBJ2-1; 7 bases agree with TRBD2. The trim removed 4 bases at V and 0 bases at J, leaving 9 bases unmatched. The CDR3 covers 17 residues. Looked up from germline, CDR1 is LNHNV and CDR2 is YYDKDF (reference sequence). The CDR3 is CATSKGPSGSSYNEQFF. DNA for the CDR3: TGTGCCACCAGCAAGGGTCCTAGCGGAAGCTCCTACAATGAGCAGTTCTTC.

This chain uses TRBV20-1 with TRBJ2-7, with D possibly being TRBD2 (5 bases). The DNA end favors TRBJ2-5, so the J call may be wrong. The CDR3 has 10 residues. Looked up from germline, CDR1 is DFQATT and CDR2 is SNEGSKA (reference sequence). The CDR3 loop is CSAEEVTQYF. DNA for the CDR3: TGCAGTGCGGAGGAGGTGACCCAGTACTTC.